This T cell receptor (beta chain) was sequenced in a study of blood T cell repertoires in COVID-19. Study context: The samples span acute and convalescent COVID-19 from the United States, Italy and Spain. Sources were T cells, B-cell-depleted T cells, or PBMCs; the material itself was cDNA or gDNA.

CDR3 length equals 14 residues. J lost 4 bases, V lost 5 bases, and 5 bases had no gene match. In germline, CDR1 is SNHLY, CDR2 FYNNEI. As processed by the authors: Amplification of reference gene primers was used by the study to estimate nucleated cell counts. The data were produced by immunoSEQ multiplex PCR, yet TCRdb's version contains in-frame clones alone and is incomplete. Clonal size and the V and J genes are those of that table, whereas D and trimming came from the DNA. The table lists 150,000 or so clones, 80% to 90% of them singletons. The source material was peripheral blood. V usage is TRBV2 and J usage is TRBJ1-2; 9 bases agree with TRBD1. This receptor was obtained from a woman aged 55-69 years with acute or convalescent COVID-19. The CDR3 here is CASSPGQGIYGYTF. The CDR3 DNA reads TGTGCCAGCAGTCCGGGACAGGGAATCTATGGCTACACCTTC.